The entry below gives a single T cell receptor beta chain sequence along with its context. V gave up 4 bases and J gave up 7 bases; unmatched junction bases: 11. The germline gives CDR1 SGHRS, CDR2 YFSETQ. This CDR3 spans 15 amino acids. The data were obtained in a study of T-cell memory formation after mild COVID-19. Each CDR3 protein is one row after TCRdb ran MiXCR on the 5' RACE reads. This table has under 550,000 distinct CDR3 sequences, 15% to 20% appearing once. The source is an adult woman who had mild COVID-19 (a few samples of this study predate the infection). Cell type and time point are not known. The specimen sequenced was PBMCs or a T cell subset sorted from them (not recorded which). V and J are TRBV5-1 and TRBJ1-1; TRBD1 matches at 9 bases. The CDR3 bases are TGCGCCAGCAGCAGGACGGGACAGGGAGTCGGTGAAGCTTTCTTT. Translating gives CASSRTGQGVGEAFF.